The T cell receptor (beta chain) described here comes from a study of cytomegalovirus exposure and HLA in healthy donors. Study-wide findings and caveats: The authors later found TCR association rates varying by HLA locus, with DRB1 most and HLA-C fewest. An observed cluster of highly shared sequence variants was recorded as a likely sequencing artifact. Later analysis demonstrated an association between a missense DCLRE1C variant and TCR beta V- and J-gene trimming.

In the case of this clone: The target antigen is unknown.

Trimming cost V 1 base and J 0 bases, with 8 bases left between them. The germline V gene encodes CDR1 MGHRA and CDR2 YSYEKL. CDR3 length: 15 residues. The PCR made use of 60 Vbeta and 13 Jbeta primers. Produced via immunoSEQ multiplex PCR; TCRdb's table is partial and in-frame only. Its listing shows under 200,000 clones. This TCR came from a man younger than 40 in good health and CMV-seronegative. This sequence joins TRBV4-1 and TRBJ2-3; possibly TRBD1 for D (5 bases). Input material: PBMCs. Here the CDR3 DNA reads TGCGCCAGCAGCCAAGTAGGGGCTAGCACAGATACGCAGTATTTT. This gives the protein CASSQVGASTDTQYF.